These 17 T cell receptor beta chains originate from one sample sequenced in a study of blood T cell repertoires in COVID-19. TCRdb's copy holds only in-frame clones and misses some; the assay was immunoSEQ multiplex PCR. The sample contains some 210,000 clones, 70% to 90% of which appear only once. Sequencing was done on a sample of PBMCs or T cells enriched from blood (not recorded which). The receptor source for this set is a man aged 40-50 years who had recovered from COVID-19.

The count of this clone is one. The chain has TRBV7-6 and TRBJ2-6; TRBD1 matches 8 bases. Germline V gene data show CDR1 as SGHVS and CDR2 as FNYEAQ. The trim removed 3 bases at V and 3 bases at J, leaving 7 bases unmatched. This CDR3 is built from 17 residues. CDR3 region: CASSFDETGDGANVLTF. The CDR3 DNA reads as TGTGCCAGCAGCTTTGATGAGACAGGGGATGGGGCCAACGTCCTGACTTTC.

The chain joins TRBV19 to TRBJ1-1; 8 bases match TRBD1. Germline loops: CDR1 LNHDA, CDR2 SQIVND (reference sequence). The CDR3 is 16 residues long. V dropped 1 base and J dropped 1; count of bases not matched to a gene: 5. CDR3 protein: CASSIGRDRPNTEAFF. In DNA form, the CDR3 reads TGTGCCAGTAGTATAGGCCGGGACAGGCCGAACACTGAAGCTTTCTTT.

The J gene is TRBJ2-1, the V gene TRBV11-2; weak D call: TRBD1 (6 bases). Germline V gene data show CDR1 as SGHAT and CDR2 as FQNNGV. The CDR3 loop spans 15 amino acids. V dropped 3 bases and J dropped 6 bases, with 15 bases sitting between them. The CDR3 here is CASSFSQTGANEQFF. DNA for the CDR3: TGTGCCAGCAGCTTCAGCCAGACAGGAGCCAATGAGCAGTTCTTC. Complete variable domain (other parts from reference TRBV11-2 and TRBJ2-1): EAGVAQSPRYKIIEKRQSVAFWCNPISGHATLYWYQQILGQGPKLLIQFQNNGVVDDSQLPKDRFSAERLKGVDSTLKIQPAKLEDSAVYLCASSFSQTGANEQFFGPGTRLTVL.

The genes are TRBV19 and TRBJ2-1; D is perhaps TRBD1 (6 bases). CDR3 length equals 15 residues. Germline V gene data show CDR1 as LNHDA and CDR2 as SQIVND (reference sequence). Trimming took 4 bases from V and 6 from J, leaving 16 bases between them. The CDR3 loop is CASSTRGGWRNEQFF. DNA for the CDR3: TGTGCCAGTAGTACCAGGGGCGGCTGGCGCAATGAGCAGTTCTTC.

The chain couples TRBV15 to TRBJ2-7; maybe TRBD2 (6 bases). Trimming took 5 bases from V and 1 from J, leaving 18 bases between them. Germline V gene data show CDR1 as LNHNV and CDR2 as YYDKDF (reference sequence). The CDR3 totals 16 residues. CDR3 DNA sequence: TGTGCCACCAGCGGTCGGGGTAGCGGACTTTCCTACGAGCAGTACTTC. It specifies CATSGRGSGLSYEQYF.

The chain combines TRBV9 with TRBJ1-1; D uncertain. Trimming cost V 4 bases and J 1 base, with 17 bases left between them. Germline loops: CDR1 SGDLS, CDR2 YYNGEE. This CDR3 contains 16 residues. The CDR3 nucleotides read TGTGCCAGCAGCCCACGGGCGGGTGGCACGAACACTGAAGCTTTCTTT. Translating it yields CASSPRAGGTNTEAFF.

V gene TRBV30 combines with J gene TRBJ1-6, with D tentatively TRBD1 (5 bases). Looked up from germline, CDR1 is GTSNPN and CDR2 is SVGIG (reference sequence). The V end was cut by 4 bases, the J end by 9 bases, with 13 bases between. The CDR3 consists of 13 residues. CDR3 in DNA: TGTGCCTGGAATCAGGGATATGTTTCACCCCTCCACTTT. It is translated as CAWNQGYVSPLHF.

The gene calls are TRBV12-5 and TRBJ2-7, with 10 bases identical to TRBD1. With V trimmed by 5 bases and J by 4 bases, 5 bases remained unmatched. CDR3 length: 14 amino acids. Germline V CDR1 and CDR2: LGHNT, FRNRAP. The DNA of the CDR3 is TGTGCTAGTGGTGCCTCGGGACAGGGGTACGAGCAGTACTTC. It translates to CASGASGQGYEQYF.

V gene TRBV30 combines with J gene TRBJ1-2; TRBD1 might be the D (5 bases). This CDR3 has 16 amino acids. Germline CDR1 is GTSNPN and CDR2 is SVGIG (reference sequence). The V end was cut by 5 bases, the J end by 2 bases, with 21 bases between. The CDR3 reads CAWGRRSQGLNYGYTF. In DNA, the CDR3 is TGTGCCTGGGGTCGTAGATCGCAGGGACTAAACTATGGCTACACCTTC.

The V gene is TRBV4-2, the J gene TRBJ2-1; no definite D call. The germline CDR1 and CDR2 sequences are LGHNA and YNFKEQ. Trimming pared 0 bases from V and 7 bases from J, leaving 10 bases between. The CDR3 spans 14 residues. The CDR3 bases are TGTGCCAGCAGCCAAGAAGCCCTGAAGAATGAGCAGTTCTTC. This codes for CASSQEALKNEQFF.

In nucleotides, the CDR3 is TGTGCCAGCAGCTGGACTAGCGGGACCATGGAGACCCAGTACTTC. Its translation: CASSWTSGTMETQYF. This chain connects TRBV5-6 to TRBJ2-5; 12 nucleotides line up with TRBD2. Germline CDR1 and CDR2: SGHDT and YYEEEE. V was clipped by 3 bases and J by 5 bases; unmatched bases: 5. The CDR3 has 15 residues.

This clone was detected a few times. The rearrangement links TRBV27 to TRBJ2-7, with D perhaps matching TRBD2 (5 bases). V was trimmed by 6 bases and J by 0 bases, leaving 12 bases between them. The CDR3 has 14 residues. Per germline, CDR1 MNHEY and CDR2 SMNVEV (reference sequence). The CDR3 bases are TGTGCCAGCAGCCGGACGGGGAGCTCCTACGAGCAGTACTTC. Translated: CASSRTGSSYEQYF.

The chain has TRBV7-6 and TRBJ1-2, with TRBD1 as a possible D gene (5 bases). Germline CDR1 is SGHVS and CDR2 is FNYEAQ. Trimming pared 5 bases from V and 4 bases from J, leaving 17 bases between. There are 15 residues in the CDR3. The CDR3, as DNA: TGTGCCAGCAGCCCCTCCGGGGGGGAGGTCTATGGCTACACCTTC. Protein sequence: CASSPSGGEVYGYTF.

The table lists this clone with a count of one. The rearrangement joins TRBV30 to TRBJ2-6; TRBD1 matches 8 bases. Looked up from germline, CDR1 is GTSNPN and CDR2 is SVGIG (reference sequence). J gave up 0 bases and V 4 bases, and 14 bases lay outside the gene matches. The CDR3 contains 19 residues. The CDR3 coding sequence is TGTGCCTGGATGGGGCATTTTGGGACAGGCACCTCTGGGGCCAACGTCCTGACTTTC. It is translated as CAWMGHFGTGTSGANVLTF.

CDR3 coding DNA: TGTGCCAGCAGCGCCGGGGGTTCAAGGGAAAAACTGTTTTTT. This encodes CASSAGGSREKLFF. The chain employs TRBV2 and TRBJ1-4; a possible D gene is TRBD1 (5 bases). Germline V gene sequence: CDR1 SNHLY, CDR2 FYNNEI. The CDR3 is 14 residues long. V was trimmed by 6 bases and J by 8 bases, leaving 16 bases between them.

J is TRBJ2-7 and V is TRBV7-2; 7 bases align to TRBD2. V lost 5 bases to trimming and J lost 4 bases; unmatched junction nucleotides: 2. Germline values: CDR1 SGHTA, CDR2 FQGNSA. This CDR3 is built from 12 residues. The CDR3 here is CASSLGRYEQYF. The CDR3 DNA reads as TGTGCCAGCAGCCTCGGGAGGTACGAGCAGTACTTC.

The V call is TRBV5-1, the J call TRBJ1-5; D not certain. Germline V lookup: CDR1 SGHRS, CDR2 YFSETQ. CDR3 length equals 14 residues. Trimming shortened V by 0 bases and J by 4 bases, and 8 bases separated the two germline ends. In DNA form, the CDR3 reads TGCGCCAGCAGCTTGGGGAGTTTTAATCAGCCCCAGCATTTT. Translation gives CASSLGSFNQPQHF.